This TCR beta chain was recorded in a study of blood T cell repertoires in COVID-19. For the study at large: The United States, Italy and Spain provided the acute and convalescent COVID-19 samples. The cDNA or gDNA used as material had been derived from T cells, B-cell-depleted T cells, or PBMCs.

Assay: immunoSEQ multiplex PCR; the TCRdb copy retains only in-frame clones and omits some. The sample includes about 79,000 clones, roughly 90% of them seen just once. V shed 6 bases and J 3 bases; nucleotides not matched to a gene: 8. This CDR3 region has 14 residues. Germline V gene lookup returns CDR1 SQVTM and CDR2 ANQGSEA. The TCR comes from a man between 70 and 80 years old with active or convalescent COVID-19. V is TRBV29-1 and J is TRBJ1-1; 9 nucleotides align to TRBD1. Sequenced sample: peripheral blood. CDR3 protein: CSVRDRAADTEAFF. Here the CDR3 DNA reads TGCAGCGTGCGGGACAGGGCGGCCGACACTGAAGCTTTCTTT.